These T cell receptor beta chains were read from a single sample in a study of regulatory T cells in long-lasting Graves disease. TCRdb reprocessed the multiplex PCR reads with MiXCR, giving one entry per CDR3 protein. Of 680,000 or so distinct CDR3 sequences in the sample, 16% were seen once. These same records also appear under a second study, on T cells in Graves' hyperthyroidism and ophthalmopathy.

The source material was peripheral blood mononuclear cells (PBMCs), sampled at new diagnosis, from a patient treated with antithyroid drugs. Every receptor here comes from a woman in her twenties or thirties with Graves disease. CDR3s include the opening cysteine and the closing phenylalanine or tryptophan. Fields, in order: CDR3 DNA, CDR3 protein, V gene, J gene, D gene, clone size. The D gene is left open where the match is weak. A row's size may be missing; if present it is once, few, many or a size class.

CDR3nt: TGTACCAGCAGCTGGGGACTAGCGAATAGGCATGAGCAGTTCTTC
CDR3aa: CTSSWGLANRHEQFF
v_gene: TRBV7-2
j_gene: TRBJ2-1
d_gene: TRBD2
abundance: once

CDR3nt: TGTGCCTGGAGTGTAACAGGGAAAAAGGGCTACACCTTC
CDR3aa: CAWSVTGKKGYTF
v_gene: TRBV30
j_gene: TRBJ1-2
d_gene: -
abundance: -

CDR3nt: TGTGCCAGCAGCCAACGGGACAGGGCTGCAACTAATGAAAAACTGTTTTTT
CDR3aa: CASSQRDRAATNEKLFF
v_gene: TRBV3-1
j_gene: TRBJ1-4
d_gene: TRBD1
abundance: many

CDR3nt: TGTGCCACCAGTGGGCCCAATTCACCCCTCCACTTT
CDR3aa: CATSGPNSPLHF
v_gene: TRBV24-1
j_gene: TRBJ1-6
d_gene: -
abundance: many

CDR3nt: TGTGCCAGCGCCGAGTGGGAGGGGACAGATACGCAGTATTTT
CDR3aa: CASAEWEGTDTQYF
v_gene: TRBV6-1
j_gene: TRBJ2-3
d_gene: TRBD2
abundance: few

CDR3nt: TGCAGTTTTCCCGCGGGAGCTGAGCAGTTCTTC
CDR3aa: CSFPAGAEQFF
v_gene: TRBV29-1
j_gene: TRBJ2-1
d_gene: TRBD2
abundance: few

CDR3nt: TGTGCCAGCAGCCCCCTTACAGCAACCTCCTACGAGCAGTACTTC
CDR3aa: CASSPLTATSYEQYF
v_gene: TRBV7-9
j_gene: TRBJ2-7
d_gene: -
abundance: -

CDR3nt: TGTGCCAGCAGCTTAGACCTAGACTACGAGCAGTACTTC
CDR3aa: CASSLDLDYEQYF
v_gene: TRBV7-9
j_gene: TRBJ2-7
d_gene: -
abundance: few

CDR3nt: TGCAGTGCTAGGACGGAACAGACTCTGAGTGAGCAGTTCTTC
CDR3aa: CSARTEQTLSEQFF
v_gene: TRBV20-1
j_gene: TRBJ2-1
d_gene: -
abundance: few

CDR3nt: TGTGCCAGCAGCTTAAGTTCCGCCAGCACAGATACGCAGTATTTT
CDR3aa: CASSLSSASTDTQYF
v_gene: TRBV7-3
j_gene: TRBJ2-3
d_gene: -
abundance: many

CDR3nt: TGCAGTGCGGAGGGCAGCAATCAGCCCCAGCATTTT
CDR3aa: CSAEGSNQPQHF
v_gene: TRBV20-1
j_gene: TRBJ1-5
d_gene: -
abundance: many

CDR3nt: TGTGCCAGCAGGACGCGGGACACCACCGGGGAGCTGTTTTTT
CDR3aa: CASRTRDTTGELFF
v_gene: TRBV7-8
j_gene: TRBJ2-2
d_gene: -
abundance: -

CDR3nt: TGTGCCAGCAGCAAAGCGGGAGAGGTGAATGAGCAGTTCTTC
CDR3aa: CASSKAGEVNEQFF
v_gene: TRBV11-1
j_gene: TRBJ2-1
d_gene: TRBD2
abundance: many

CDR3nt: TGTGCCAGCATGAGGGTGGCGACCGGGGAGCTGTTTTTT
CDR3aa: CASMRVATGELFF
v_gene: TRBV7-2
j_gene: TRBJ2-2
d_gene: -
abundance: -

CDR3nt: TGTGCCACCAGCAGGAGTGACAGGGATCGTGAAAAACTGTTTTTT
CDR3aa: CATSRSDRDREKLFF
v_gene: TRBV15
j_gene: TRBJ1-4
d_gene: TRBD1
abundance: many

CDR3nt: TGTGCCACCAGTCTAGCGGGATTCAGCACAGATACGCAGTATTTT
CDR3aa: CATSLAGFSTDTQYF
v_gene: TRBV24-1
j_gene: TRBJ2-3
d_gene: TRBD2
abundance: many

CDR3nt: TGTGCCAGCAGTTTTGGCAGGTACTATGGCTACACCTTC
CDR3aa: CASSFGRYYGYTF
v_gene: TRBV27
j_gene: TRBJ1-2
d_gene: -
abundance: many

CDR3nt: TGCAGTGCTAGAGCGACAGGGGCCGCCTCCTACGAGCAGTACTTC
CDR3aa: CSARATGAASYEQYF
v_gene: TRBV20-1
j_gene: TRBJ2-7
d_gene: TRBD1
abundance: few

CDR3nt: TGTGCCAGCAGTTCGCCCCTAGGACGCCAAGAGACCCAGTACTTC
CDR3aa: CASSSPLGRQETQYF
v_gene: TRBV28
j_gene: TRBJ2-5
d_gene: -
abundance: many

CDR3nt: TGTGCCAGCAGCTTTGGCGGGACCAGCACAGATACGCAGTATTTT
CDR3aa: CASSFGGTSTDTQYF
v_gene: TRBV7-2
j_gene: TRBJ2-3
d_gene: -
abundance: many

CDR3nt: TGTGCCAGCAGCATAAGACTGGGAATAACAGATACGCAGTATTTT
CDR3aa: CASSIRLGITDTQYF
v_gene: TRBV7-8
j_gene: TRBJ2-3
d_gene: -
abundance: -

CDR3nt: TGTGCCAGCAGTTTGGGGGACAGGATTAACCAAGAGACCCAGTACTTC
CDR3aa: CASSLGDRINQETQYF
v_gene: TRBV12-3/TRBV12-4
j_gene: TRBJ2-5
d_gene: TRBD1
abundance: many

CDR3nt: TGCAGCGCCGTGGGGACAGGGGGTAATCAGCCCCAGCATTTT
CDR3aa: CSAVGTGGNQPQHF
v_gene: TRBV29-1
j_gene: TRBJ1-5
d_gene: TRBD1
abundance: -

CDR3nt: TGCAGTGCTAGAGAAACTGAAGCTTTCTTT
CDR3aa: CSARETEAFF
v_gene: TRBV20-1
j_gene: TRBJ1-1
d_gene: -
abundance: -

CDR3nt: TGTGCCAGCAGATCATACAGGCTCGACGAGCAGTACTTC
CDR3aa: CASRSYRLDEQYF
v_gene: TRBV28
j_gene: TRBJ2-7
d_gene: -
abundance: many

CDR3nt: TGTGCCAGCAGCGCAGGACCTTACTTGGCCGGGGAGCTGTTTTTT
CDR3aa: CASSAGPYLAGELFF
v_gene: TRBV7-2
j_gene: TRBJ2-2
d_gene: -
abundance: -

CDR3nt: TGTGCCACGGAAGGACAGACCTTCGTTGGGGCCTACAATGAGCAGTTCTTC
CDR3aa: CATEGQTFVGAYNEQFF
v_gene: TRBV19
j_gene: TRBJ2-1
d_gene: -
abundance: -

CDR3nt: TGTGCCAGCAACCGGGGGCCGAATAATTCACCCCTCCACTTT
CDR3aa: CASNRGPNNSPLHF
v_gene: TRBV2
j_gene: TRBJ1-6
d_gene: -
abundance: few

CDR3nt: TGCAGTGCTAGAGTAGGGAGTTTAATTAATGAGCAGTTCTTC
CDR3aa: CSARVGSLINEQFF
v_gene: TRBV20-1
j_gene: TRBJ2-1
d_gene: -
abundance: -

CDR3nt: TGTGCCAGCAGCTTTTCAACAGGCAACACTGAAGCTTTCTTT
CDR3aa: CASSFSTGNTEAFF
v_gene: TRBV5-1
j_gene: TRBJ1-1
d_gene: -
abundance: many

CDR3nt: TGTGCCAGCAGTTCCCACGCCGGGGGACAGGGGGCTTATGGCTACACCTTC
CDR3aa: CASSSHAGGQGAYGYTF
v_gene: TRBV28
j_gene: TRBJ1-2
d_gene: TRBD1
abundance: many

CDR3nt: TGTGCCAGCAGCTTGCTGAACTACGAGCAGTACTTC
CDR3aa: CASSLLNYEQYF
v_gene: TRBV7-9
j_gene: TRBJ2-7
d_gene: -
abundance: many

CDR3nt: TGTGCCACCAGCAGAGATGGGACGGGAATGAACACTGAAGCTTTCTTT
CDR3aa: CATSRDGTGMNTEAFF
v_gene: TRBV15
j_gene: TRBJ1-1
d_gene: -
abundance: many

CDR3nt: TGTGCCAGCAGCTTCAGGCACGTCCTTTCCCGTCCGCAGTACTTC
CDR3aa: CASSFRHVLSRPQYF
v_gene: TRBV11-2
j_gene: TRBJ2-7
d_gene: -
abundance: few

CDR3nt: TGCAGCGTTGAAGATGGGGGACAGGGGGTATCCGGGGAGCTGTTTTTT
CDR3aa: CSVEDGGQGVSGELFF
v_gene: TRBV29-1
j_gene: TRBJ2-2
d_gene: TRBD1
abundance: -

CDR3nt: TGTGCCAGCAGTTTATACGAGCGGAGCGGGGGGGAGCAGTTCTTC
CDR3aa: CASSLYERSGGEQFF
v_gene: TRBV28
j_gene: TRBJ2-1
d_gene: TRBD2
abundance: many

CDR3nt: TGTGCCAGTAGTTTCCAGGGCGAACCCAAGTTCTTC
CDR3aa: CASSFQGEPKFF
v_gene: TRBV19
j_gene: TRBJ2-1
d_gene: -
abundance: -

CDR3nt: TGTGCCAGCAGCTTAGGGGGGGGGGATTTGACCTACAATGAGCAGTTCTTC
CDR3aa: CASSLGGGDLTYNEQFF
v_gene: TRBV7-9
j_gene: TRBJ2-1
d_gene: TRBD2
abundance: few

CDR3nt: TGTGCCTGGAGCACCAGCGGGAGGTCCTCCCGTAAGGGCACCGGGGAGCTGTTTTTT
CDR3aa: CAWSTSGRSSRKGTGELFF
v_gene: TRBV30
j_gene: TRBJ2-2
d_gene: TRBD2
abundance: few

CDR3nt: TGTGCCAGCTCCCCCTTTGGACCGGGTGCAGGGGTATATGGCTACACCTTC
CDR3aa: CASSPFGPGAGVYGYTF
v_gene: TRBV7-8
j_gene: TRBJ1-2
d_gene: -
abundance: many

CDR3nt: TGTGCCAGCAGCTTGGGACAGGGAGGTCATGAGCAGTTCTTC
CDR3aa: CASSLGQGGHEQFF
v_gene: TRBV11-2
j_gene: TRBJ2-1
d_gene: TRBD1
abundance: -

CDR3nt: TGTGCCAGCAGCCCCGGGGCCGAGGGGTCCCAGCATTTT
CDR3aa: CASSPGAEGSQHF
v_gene: TRBV7-2
j_gene: TRBJ1-5
d_gene: -
abundance: many

CDR3nt: TGTGCCACCAGTGATGTGAAAAGGGGAAAGAACACTGAAGCTTTCTTT
CDR3aa: CATSDVKRGKNTEAFF
v_gene: TRBV24-1
j_gene: TRBJ1-1
d_gene: -
abundance: many

CDR3nt: TGTGCCAGCAGGCTAGGGGGTGGCACTGAAGCTTTCTTT
CDR3aa: CASRLGGGTEAFF
v_gene: TRBV27
j_gene: TRBJ1-1
d_gene: -
abundance: many

CDR3nt: TGTGCCAGCAATTTGGGAGAGGGCTCAAAGACCCAGTACTTC
CDR3aa: CASNLGEGSKTQYF
v_gene: TRBV12-3/TRBV12-4
j_gene: TRBJ2-5
d_gene: -
abundance: many

CDR3nt: TGCGCCAGCAGAAAACTAGCGGGAGCTGAGACCCAGTACTTC
CDR3aa: CASRKLAGAETQYF
v_gene: TRBV4-3
j_gene: TRBJ2-5
d_gene: TRBD2
abundance: -

CDR3nt: TGCAGTGCTCAGCTCCCGGGACAGGCTCCTCTTGGAGGCTACACCTTC
CDR3aa: CSAQLPGQAPLGGYTF
v_gene: TRBV20-1
j_gene: TRBJ1-2
d_gene: TRBD1
abundance: many

CDR3nt: TGTGCCAGTAGTACCTGGGCCGAGAGACAGAAAGTCATGAACACTGAAGCTTTCTTT
CDR3aa: CASSTWAERQKVMNTEAFF
v_gene: TRBV19
j_gene: TRBJ1-1
d_gene: -
abundance: many